This T cell receptor beta chain comes out of a study of OX40 agonist ivuxolimab in advanced cancers. The data were produced by immunoSEQ multiplex PCR, yet TCRdb's version contains in-frame clones alone and is incomplete. This sample carries fewer than 85,000 clones, 75% to 90% of them seen once, and the ten largest clones take 9.5% to 13%. In the case of this clone: Its antigen is still unknown.

Findings and limits, study-wide: Certain nonresponding patients likewise had low normalized T-cell clonal expansion.

The receptor was isolated from an adult with an advanced solid tumor such as melanoma, head and neck, liver or kidney cancer. The sequences come from CD4+ or CD8+ T cells sorted from blood, collected in a trial of the OX40 agonist ivuxolimab.

The CDR3 DNA reads TGTGCCAGCAGTGACGACCTGGAGATCACAGATACGCAGTATTTT. Its protein product is CASSDDLEITDTQYF. J is TRBJ2-3 and V is TRBV6-1, with no clear D. Per the germline V gene, CDR1 is MNHNS and CDR2 is SASEGT. This CDR3 contains 15 residues. Between the trimmed V and J ends, which lost 3 bases and 2 bases, there was a span of 12 bases.